The TCR beta chain described here comes from a study of cytomegalovirus exposure and HLA in healthy donors (dated by TCRdb to about 2017). Background on the whole study: An earlier analysis of several hundred of the donors reported approximately 300 Gb of sequence data and around 110 million unique TCR beta sequences from about 179 million T cells. An early release that covered several hundred HLA-typed donors contained approximately 300 gigabases of sequencing data and tens of millions of unique TCR sequences. The genetic ancestry cluster associated with self-reported Caucasian donors included around four fifths of the roughly 390 genotyped donors. The aim of the study was to test whether cataloging public T cell receptors could identify signatures of past pathogen exposure. The T cell repertoires of several hundred subjects were profiled by immunosequencing and related to cytomegalovirus serostatus. A separate validation cohort of approximately 130 different subjects was used in addition to the roughly 620-subject first cohort. The study combined high-throughput TCR immunosequencing, statistical association of individual TCRs with disease status, and machine learning to predict cytomegalovirus infection status. In a later analysis, previously published TCR beta repertoires from 600 to 850 donors were re-analyzed and high-resolution HLA genotyping was added so that TCR occurrence patterns could be studied. Rather than using new phenotypic data, the later analysis identified candidate immune exposures from TCR beta sequences and from how often those sequences occurred across donors. To decide whether each TCR beta V gene segment behaved as functional or pseudogenic, an earlier analysis of 587 of the donors relied on high-throughput TCR beta sequencing. Donor age, sex, ethnicity and CMV serostatus were collected together with the repertoire data. Genome-wide SNP genotypes for about three fifths of the roughly 670 donors were used in a later genetic analysis, which treated that subset as a discovery cohort. Every repertoire in the discovery cohort had been generated on one and the same sequencing platform. Class I and class II HLA loci were covered by the typing at four-digit resolution. The number of donors typed differed by locus, with about 620-630 for A, B, C, DRB1 and DQB1, approximately 500 for DQA1, over 600 for DPA1, and under 490 for DPB1. Several DR-DQ haplotypes were handled as single units for association and clustering because linkage in the cohort was strong. On average, 235,054 unique TCR beta nucleotide sequences were sequenced per donor among roughly 430 genotyped donors of the cohort, with approximately 18% of those sequences being non-productive. The full study reports these points: Strong co-occurrence of HLA alleles, especially DR and DQ, made assigning TCR associations to individual alleles difficult. In a later analysis, 16,951 TCR beta sequences were associated with specific HLA alleles at a false discovery rate of 0.05. A later genetic analysis reported fewer N-insertions in productive TCRs among donors in an Asian-associated ancestry cluster than the roughly 700-donor mean. About 17 rarely observed V segments, including chromosome 9 orphons, were excluded from the earlier analysis of several hundred of the donors because counts were too low. A later analysis found that most CMV-associated TCR beta chains appeared HLA-restricted, with HLA associations seemingly driven largely by CMV exposure. Several of the top co-occurrence clusters appeared to be linked to parvovirus B19, influenza, CMV and Epstein-Barr virus, according to a later analysis. A few of the identified cytomegalovirus-associated TCR beta chains were confirmed in vitro to be specific for cytomegalovirus antigens. In a later genetic analysis, a missense DCLRE1C variant was associated with V-gene and J-gene trimming of TCR beta chains, and the association was replicated in an independent cohort. Most TCR sequences were observed very rarely across donors, whereas some public TCRs were present in many individuals. In the study, some 160 TCR beta chains were listed as associated with cytomegalovirus. It was suggested by the authors that the approach could potentially be generalized to other disease states and immunological phenotypes. Presence/absence analyses assumed roughly uniform sequencing depth across donors, an assumption that may not hold. In an earlier analysis of around 500 of the donors, most TCR beta V segments appeared in productive rearrangements about 87% or about 30% of the time, broadly matching IMGT annotations. In a later analysis, HLA-associated TCR beta chains showed more clonal expansion and lower generation probabilities than non-associated chains that were equally common. Cytomegalovirus status was reported to be diagnosed by the classifier with high specificity and sensitivity in both the original and validation cohorts. HLA typing was unavailable for some donors at each locus, so association tests used only the typed subset. Because the 87-base-pair reads could not distinguish some IMGT-functional V segments, including TRBV6-2 and TRBV6-3, those segments were excluded. Only TCR beta chains were sequenced in this cohort, and the absence of alpha or paired-chain data limited detectable features. Correlated functional status among segregating V segments might be attributable to linkage disequilibrium, but an unknown experimental factor could not be ruled out. A further reported finding was that TCR beta sequences accurately predicted the HLA-A and HLA-B alleles for most subjects in the first cohort. In a later analysis, TCR association rates were found to vary across HLA loci, with the most associated TCRs seen for DRB1 alleles and the fewest for HLA-C alleles. For the cohort, immune exposure information was limited to CMV serostatus. A cluster of highly shared sequence variants was judged likely to represent a technical artifact of the sequencing pipeline.

This clone was counted a few times. The target of this receptor is not known. Per-base quality was not reported, and no clone a single base away is much larger than it. The cohort consisted of 600 to 750 healthy bone marrow donors. At the time of sampling, all cohort members were nominally healthy, though unrecorded immune exposures were likely present. The donor was CMV seropositive and belonged to the group of 270 or so seropositive cohort members. Each donor provided a peripheral blood sample, and peripheral blood mononuclear cells were used for TCR beta sequencing. The Qiagen DNeasy Blood Extraction Kit was used to extract genomic DNA from the blood cell samples. Library prep was done by the immunoSEQ multiplex PCR assay. A mixture of 60 forward primers for TCR Vbeta segments and 13 reverse primers for TCR Jbeta segments was used in the multiplex PCR. Amplification of the CDR3 region of rearranged TCR beta genes was performed with a multiplex PCR assay on genomic DNA. On the Illumina HiSeq System, the amplified TCR beta libraries were sequenced as 87-base-pair reads. Processing in the source paper ran as follows. In a later analysis, tens of millions of unique TCR beta chains were counted across the 500 to 850 repertoires, and roughly 11 million of these chains were shared by at least two donors. A nearest-neighbor algorithm error-corrected the raw reads and collapsed the reads into unique sequences, merging closely related sequences to remove PCR and sequencing errors. To assign V, D and J gene segments, CDR3 sequences were aligned to IMGT reference sequences. Each retained sequence needed at least a six-nucleotide match to both a V gene segment and a J gene segment. A rearrangement counted as productive if the CDR3 had no stop codons and remained in frame with V and J, and every other rearrangement counted as non-productive. Following IMGT convention, CDR3 was defined as the stretch from the second conserved V-encoded cysteine to the conserved J-encoded phenylalanine. The earlier analysis of about 530 of the donors excluded any sequence lacking an unambiguous match to a single V gene segment. An earlier analysis of about 600 of the donors called V segments functional above 56.7% productive rearrangements and segregating when the between-donor standard deviation exceeded 5%. A statistical classification framework was developed to diagnose cytomegalovirus status using the catalog of TCR beta chain sequences. V and J gene assignment, in a later analysis, came from comparing TCR nucleotide sequences with IMGT/GENE-DB human TR gene sequences. The TCRdist pipeline was used in a later analysis to assign CDR3 sequences and most-parsimonious VDJ recombination scenarios. In a later analysis, every TCR beta chain was defined by the combination of its CDR3 amino acid sequence and its V-gene family, and reads without a unique V-gene family were dropped. To address suspected cross-contamination and a sequencing artifact, a later analysis removed some 620 highly shared, low-generation-probability nucleotide sequences. For each public chain, a later analysis derived a clonal expansion index from normalized ranks of inferred template counts within each repertoire. In a later analysis, generation probabilities were computed with a VDJ recombination model fitted to out-of-frame rearrangements, and the resulting probabilities were checked against IGoR. In a later analysis, TCR-TCR, TCR-HLA and TCR-CMV co-occurrence was scored with hypergeometric tests, and a repertoire-size bias correction was applied to TCR pairs. To estimate false discovery rates, a later analysis permuted the HLA or CMV assignments 20 times. In a later analysis, co-occurring TCRs were grouped using DBSCAN, with TCRdist sequence similarity added in when clustering inside HLA-allele-positive subsets. Co-occurrence clustering excluded repertoires with fewer than 30,000 or more than 120,000 public chains, plus five with anomalous nucleotide sharing. TCRdb stores this immuneACCESS table with in-frame sequences only. Part of the clones is absent; in the studies checked, under half of the shortfall reflects unresolved V genes, and no reason is known for the rest. The V and J calls and the clone size are those of that table, but D and trimming were determined from the DNA. The sample table contains about 200,000 clones; only one count was recorded for roughly 82% of them. The ten most abundant clones make up 4.5% to 7% of the sample.

Trimming removed 2 bases from V and 0 bases from J, leaving 16 bases between the germline ends. CDR1 and CDR2 were assigned from the germline V gene as MNHNS and SASEGT. The CDR3, cysteine through phenylalanine, is 17 amino acids long. The only DNA kept is the CDR3, 51 bases in frame from the first base. The TCR was taken from a man in his forties in good health and CMV-seropositive. Recombination connected TRBV6-1 to TRBJ1-1, with a weak D call of TRBD1 (6 bases match). Sequences were obtained from PBMCs. This receptor carries the CDR3 CASSEPWTDRMNTEAFF. The nucleotide sequence reads as follows: TGTGCCAGCAGTGAACCGTGGACGGACAGAATGAACACTGAAGCTTTCTTT.